This T cell receptor beta chain was identified in a study of yellow fever vaccine responses in identical twins. From the RT-PCR reads, TCRdb called clonotypes with MiXCR, one entry per CDR3 protein. The sample includes about 23,000 distinct CDR3 sequences, more than 60% of them seen just once. Germline assignment: CDR1 SQVTM and CDR2 ANQGSEA. The CDR3 has 12 residues. V dropped 2 bases and J dropped 7 bases, with 9 bases sitting between them. This clonotype was detected only a few times. J is TRBJ2-1 and V is TRBV29-1; no reliable D call. The source was T cells from blood (PBMCs), unsorted or a sorted subset (not recorded which), collected before or after yellow fever vaccination (not recorded which). This TCR came from a woman between 18 and 29 years old who received the yellow fever vaccine. The CDR3 DNA follows: TGCAGCGTTGAATCGGATTGGAATGAGCAGTTCTTC. It yields the protein CSVESDWNEQFF.